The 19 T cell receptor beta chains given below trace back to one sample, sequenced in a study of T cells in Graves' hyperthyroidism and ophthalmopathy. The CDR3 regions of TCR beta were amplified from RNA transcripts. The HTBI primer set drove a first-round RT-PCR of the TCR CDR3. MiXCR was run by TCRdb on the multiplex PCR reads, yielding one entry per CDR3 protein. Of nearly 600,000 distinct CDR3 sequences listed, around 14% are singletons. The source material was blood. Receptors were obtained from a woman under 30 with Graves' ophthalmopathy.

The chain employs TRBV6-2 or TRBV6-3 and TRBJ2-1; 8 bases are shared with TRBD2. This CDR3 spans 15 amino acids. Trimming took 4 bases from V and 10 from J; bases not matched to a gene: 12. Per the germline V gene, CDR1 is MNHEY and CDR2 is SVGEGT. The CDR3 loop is CASSSPGGVGREQFF. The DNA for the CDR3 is TGTGCCAGCAGTTCCCCGGGAGGGGTCGGGAGAGAGCAGTTCTTC.

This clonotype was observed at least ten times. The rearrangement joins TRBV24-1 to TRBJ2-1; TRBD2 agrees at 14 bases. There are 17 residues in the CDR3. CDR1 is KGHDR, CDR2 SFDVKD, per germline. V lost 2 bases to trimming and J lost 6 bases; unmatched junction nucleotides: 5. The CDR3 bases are TGTGCCACCAGTGATTACAGGACTAGCGGGAGGCGCAATGAGCAGTTCTTC. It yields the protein CATSDYRTSGRRNEQFF.

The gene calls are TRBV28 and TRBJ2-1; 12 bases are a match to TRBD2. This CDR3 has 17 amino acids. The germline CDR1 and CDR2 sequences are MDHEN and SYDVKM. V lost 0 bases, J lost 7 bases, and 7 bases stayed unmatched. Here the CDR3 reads CASSLWTSGRRENEQFF. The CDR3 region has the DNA TGTGCCAGCAGTTTATGGACTAGCGGGAGACGGGAAAATGAGCAGTTCTTC.

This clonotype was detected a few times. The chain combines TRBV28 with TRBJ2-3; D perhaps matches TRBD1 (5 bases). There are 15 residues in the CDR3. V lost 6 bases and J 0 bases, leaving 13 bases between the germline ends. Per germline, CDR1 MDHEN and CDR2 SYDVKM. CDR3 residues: CASSGRGISTDTQYF. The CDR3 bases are TGTGCCAGCAGCGGAAGGGGCATTAGCACAGATACGCAGTATTTT.

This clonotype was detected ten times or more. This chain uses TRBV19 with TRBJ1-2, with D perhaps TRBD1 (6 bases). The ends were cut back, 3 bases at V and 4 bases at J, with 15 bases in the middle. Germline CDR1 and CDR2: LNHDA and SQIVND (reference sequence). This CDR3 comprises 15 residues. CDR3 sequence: CASSIMGAGGYGYTF. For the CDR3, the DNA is TGTGCCAGTAGTATTATGGGGGCTGGGGGCTATGGCTACACCTTC.

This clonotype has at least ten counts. The CDR3 region has the DNA TGTGCCAGCAAAGAGCGGGACCCGAACGAGCAGTACTTC. It is translated as CASKERDPNEQYF. V usage is TRBV2 and J usage is TRBJ2-7, with 7 bases lining up with TRBD2. The CDR3 loop spans 13 amino acids. The ends lost 7 bases at V and 5 bases at J; junction bases unmatched: 8. Germline CDR1 reads SNHLY; CDR2 reads FYNNEI.

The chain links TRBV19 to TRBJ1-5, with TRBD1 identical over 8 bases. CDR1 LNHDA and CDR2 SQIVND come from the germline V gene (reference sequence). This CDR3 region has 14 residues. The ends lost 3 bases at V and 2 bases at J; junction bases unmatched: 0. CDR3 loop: CASSMTGGNQPQHF. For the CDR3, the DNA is TGTGCCAGTAGTATGACAGGGGGCAATCAGCCCCAGCATTTT.

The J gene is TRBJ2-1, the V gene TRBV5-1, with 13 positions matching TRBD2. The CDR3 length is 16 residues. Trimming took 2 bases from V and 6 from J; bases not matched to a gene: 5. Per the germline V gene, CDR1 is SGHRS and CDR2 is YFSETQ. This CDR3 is CASSLLAGGTANEQFF. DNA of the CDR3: TGCGCCAGCAGCTTACTAGCGGGAGGGACCGCCAATGAGCAGTTCTTC.

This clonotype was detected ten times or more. CDR3 residues: CASSLLAGASDTQYF. CDR3 DNA sequence: TGTGCCAGCAGTCTACTAGCGGGAGCCTCAGATACGCAGTATTTT. The gene calls are TRBV12-3 or TRBV12-4 and TRBJ2-3, with 11 bases aligning to TRBD2. The CDR3 covers 15 residues. V gave up 5 bases and J gave up 4 bases; unmatched junction bases: 5.

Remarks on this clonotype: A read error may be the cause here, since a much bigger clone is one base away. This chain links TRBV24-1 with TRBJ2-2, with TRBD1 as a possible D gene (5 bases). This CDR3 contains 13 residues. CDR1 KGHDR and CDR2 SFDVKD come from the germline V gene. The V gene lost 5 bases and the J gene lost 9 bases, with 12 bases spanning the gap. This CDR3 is CATSGAGMRELFF. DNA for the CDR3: TGTGCCACCAGTGGGGCAGGGATGAGGGAGCTGTTTTTT.

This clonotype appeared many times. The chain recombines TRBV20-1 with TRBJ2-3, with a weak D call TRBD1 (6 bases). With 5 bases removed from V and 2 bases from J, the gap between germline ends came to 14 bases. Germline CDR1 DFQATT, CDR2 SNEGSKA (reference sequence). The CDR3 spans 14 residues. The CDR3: CSASTGRYTDTQYF. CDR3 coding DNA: TGCAGTGCTTCTACAGGGCGGTACACAGATACGCAGTATTTT.

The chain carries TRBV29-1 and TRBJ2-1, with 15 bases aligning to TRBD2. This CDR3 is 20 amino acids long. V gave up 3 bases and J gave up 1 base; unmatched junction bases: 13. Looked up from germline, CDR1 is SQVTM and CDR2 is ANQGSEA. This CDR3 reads CSVDLSGTSGRSFSYNEQFF. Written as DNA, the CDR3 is TGCAGCGTTGACCTGTCCGGGACTAGCGGGAGGTCTTTTTCCTACAATGAGCAGTTCTTC.

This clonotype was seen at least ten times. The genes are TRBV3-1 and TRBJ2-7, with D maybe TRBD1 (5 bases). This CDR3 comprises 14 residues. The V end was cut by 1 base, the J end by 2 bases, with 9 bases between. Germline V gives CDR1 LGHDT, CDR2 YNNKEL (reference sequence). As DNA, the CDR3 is TGTGCCAGCAGCCAAGCGATGGGGCCCTACGAGCAGTACTTC. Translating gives CASSQAMGPYEQYF.

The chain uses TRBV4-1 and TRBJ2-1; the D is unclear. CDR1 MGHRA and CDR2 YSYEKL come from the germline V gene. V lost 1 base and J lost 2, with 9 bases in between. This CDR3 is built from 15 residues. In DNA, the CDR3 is TGCGCCAGCAGCCAAGTGGTTACCCCCTACAATGAGCAGTTCTTC. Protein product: CASSQVVTPYNEQFF.

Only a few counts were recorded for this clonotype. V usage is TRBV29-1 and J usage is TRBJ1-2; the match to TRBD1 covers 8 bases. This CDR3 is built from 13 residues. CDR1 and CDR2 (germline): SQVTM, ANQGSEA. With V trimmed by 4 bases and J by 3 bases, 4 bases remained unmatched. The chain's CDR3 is CSVADRGDYGYTF. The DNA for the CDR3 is TGCAGCGTTGCTGACAGGGGCGACTATGGCTACACCTTC.

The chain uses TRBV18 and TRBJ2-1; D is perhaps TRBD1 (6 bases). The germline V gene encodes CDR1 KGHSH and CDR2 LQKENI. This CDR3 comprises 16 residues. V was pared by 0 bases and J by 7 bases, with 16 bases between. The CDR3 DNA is TGTGCCAGCTCACCACCTGGACAGCCTCCAGGTAATGAGCAGTTCTTC. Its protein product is CASSPPGQPPGNEQFF.

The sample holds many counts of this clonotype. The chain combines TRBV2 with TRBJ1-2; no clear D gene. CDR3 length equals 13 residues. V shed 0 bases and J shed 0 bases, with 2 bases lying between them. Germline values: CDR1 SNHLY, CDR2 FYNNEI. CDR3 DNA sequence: TGTGCCAGCAGTGAAGCAGCTAACTATGGCTACACCTTC. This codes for CASSEAANYGYTF.

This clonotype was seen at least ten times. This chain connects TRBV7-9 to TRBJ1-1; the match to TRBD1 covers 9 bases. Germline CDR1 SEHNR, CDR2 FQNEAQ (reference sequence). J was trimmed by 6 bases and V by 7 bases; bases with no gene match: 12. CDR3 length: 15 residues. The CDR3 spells CASTTFRDREAEAFF. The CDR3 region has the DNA TGTGCCAGCACCACGTTCCGGGACAGGGAGGCTGAAGCTTTCTTT.

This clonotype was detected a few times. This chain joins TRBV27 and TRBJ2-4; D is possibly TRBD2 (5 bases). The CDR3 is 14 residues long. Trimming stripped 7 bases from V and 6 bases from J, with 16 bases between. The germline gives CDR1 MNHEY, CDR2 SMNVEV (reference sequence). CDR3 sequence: CASTLRNGVNIQYF. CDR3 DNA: TGTGCCAGCACCCTAAGGAACGGGGTAAACATTCAGTACTTC.